The clone carrying this T cell receptor beta chain was recorded at least ten times. Its antigen is unknown. The CDR3 is 15 amino acids. V lost 6 bases to trimming and J lost 0 bases; unmatched junction nucleotides: 2. Looked up from germline, CDR1 is MNHEY and CDR2 is SMNVEV (reference sequence). Expressed TCRB transcripts were sequenced, since all the RNA that had been isolated was reverse transcribed. Produced via immunoSEQ multiplex PCR; TCRdb's table is partial and in-frame only. The table lists more than 140,000 clones, approximately 9.8% of them singletons. The source of the sample is a study of beta chain features in type 1 diabetes. The study's findings and limits: The naive, central memory and Treg TCRB repertoires looked more alike in patients than they did in healthy donors. There was a possibility that cDNA sequencing over-represented cells with high TCR expression.

The authors took one heparinised blood draw, averaging around 120 mL, from each donor. The source of this sequence is a middle-aged woman in good health. Sequencing was carried out using central memory CD4+ T cells from blood. The chain links TRBV27 to TRBJ2-4, with 10 nucleotides matching TRBD1. The CDR3 region has the DNA TGTGCCAGCAGCGGACAGGGGGTAGCCAAAAACATTCAGTACTTC. This gives the protein CASSGQGVAKNIQYF.